The clone carrying this TCR beta chain was counted only a few times. The sample comes from a study of response to subunit inactivated influenza vaccine. From the RT-PCR reads, TCRdb called clonotypes with MiXCR, one entry per CDR3 protein. The table includes fewer than 700,000 distinct CDR3 sequences, 10% to 15% detected once. The germline gives CDR1 DFQATT, CDR2 SNEGSKA (reference sequence). The CDR3 loop spans 15 amino acids. With 1 base removed from V and 0 bases from J, the gap between germline ends came to 13 bases. The clonotype was recovered from a man aged 50 or older who received an inactivated influenza vaccine. V usage is TRBV20-1 and J usage is TRBJ2-7; D may be TRBD2 (6 bases). The input for sequencing was PBMCs from blood, taken 45 days after vaccination. The CDR3 coding sequence is TGCAGTGCTAGAGGCATCGGGAGAAACTCCTACGAGCAGTACTTC. Translating gives CSARGIGRNSYEQYF.